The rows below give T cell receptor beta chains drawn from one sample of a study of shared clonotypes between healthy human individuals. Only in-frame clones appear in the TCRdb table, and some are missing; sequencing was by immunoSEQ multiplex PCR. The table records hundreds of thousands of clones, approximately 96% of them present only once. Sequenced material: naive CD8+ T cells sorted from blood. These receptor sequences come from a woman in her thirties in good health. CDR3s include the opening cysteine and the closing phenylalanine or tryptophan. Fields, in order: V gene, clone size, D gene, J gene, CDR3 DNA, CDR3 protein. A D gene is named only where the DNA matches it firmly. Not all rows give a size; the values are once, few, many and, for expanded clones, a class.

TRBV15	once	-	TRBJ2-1	TGTGCCACCAGCAGGGACAGCAATTACAATGAGCAGTTCTTC	CATSRDSNYNEQFF
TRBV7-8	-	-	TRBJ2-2	TGTGCCAGCAGCTTAGAGGTTGGGGTTAGAACCGGGGAGCTGTTTTTT	CASSLEVGVRTGELFF
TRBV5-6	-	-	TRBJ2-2	TGTGCCAGCAGCGCCACGACAGAACAAAACACCGGGGAGCTGTTTTTT	CASSATTEQNTGELFF
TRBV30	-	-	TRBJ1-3	TGTGCCTGGGCCGCGGGTTTTGGACGCGACACCATATATTTT	CAWAAGFGRDTIYF
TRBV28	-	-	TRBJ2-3	TGTGCCAGCAGTTCTCGGCGTGGGAGTCTCACAGATACGCAGTATTTT	CASSSRRGSLTDTQYF
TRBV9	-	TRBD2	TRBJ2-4	TGTGCCAGCAGCGTAGGGGCGGGAGGCGTTAAAAACATTCAGTACTTC	CASSVGAGGVKNIQYF
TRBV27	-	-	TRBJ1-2	TGTGCCAGCAGCCCCCCAACCCTGGATGGCTACACCTTC	CASSPPTLDGYTF
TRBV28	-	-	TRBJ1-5	TGTGCCAGCAGTTTATTGGAGACAATAAGGGGTGAGCCCCAGCATTTT	CASSLLETIRGEPQHF
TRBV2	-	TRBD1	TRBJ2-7	TGTGCCAGCAGTGGGGACAGGGCCCCCTACGAGCAGTACTTC	CASSGDRAPYEQYF
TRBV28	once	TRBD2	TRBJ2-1	TGTGCCAGCACCCTTAGCGGGAGTACCCTCGATGTCAATGAGCAGTTCTTC	CASTLSGSTLDVNEQFF
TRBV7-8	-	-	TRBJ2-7	TGTGCCAGCAGCTTACCGGCTGGGAGCGGTCCCGGTAAGGGGCAGTACTTC	CASSLPAGSGPGKGQYF
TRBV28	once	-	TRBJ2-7	TGTGCCAGCAGCTCCCCCCCTGGTGGTGGGTACGAGCAGTACTTC	CASSSPPGGGYEQYF
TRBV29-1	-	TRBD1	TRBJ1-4	TGCAGCGCTGAGGGACAGGGGTTTGAAAAACTGTTTTTT	CSAEGQGFEKLFF